This is a list of T cell receptor beta chains from one sample in a study of T cell responses to AZD1222 COVID-19 vaccine. Repertoires were generated with immunoSEQ multiplex PCR, while TCRdb's copy carries only in-frame clones and drops some. This table has 150,000 or so clones, 91% appearing once. Sequences were derived from peripheral blood, sampled on day 0 of AZD1222 vaccination. The receptors come from an adult in good health. CDR3s include the opening cysteine and the closing phenylalanine or tryptophan. Fields, in order: CDR3 DNA, CDR3 protein, J gene, clone size, V gene, D gene. The D gene is left open where the match is weak. A clone size is listed for some rows: how often the clone was seen (once, few, many), or a class if it is expanded.

TGTGCCAGCAGCTCAAATAAGAGGCCAAATTCACCCCTCCACTTT CASSSNKRPNSPLHF TRBJ1-6 - TRBV5-5 -
TGTGCCAGCAGCTTAGAAGGGAGGCTATCCAATGAGCAGTTCTTC CASSLEGRLSNEQFF TRBJ2-1 once TRBV11-2 -
TGTGCCAGCAGTCCACAGGGGTTTTGGGTCACCTTC CASSPQGFWVTF TRBJ1-2 - TRBV12-3/TRBV12-4 TRBD1
TGTGCCAGCAGTTGGCGGGGGGCGTATGGAGAGACCCAGTACTTC CASSWRGAYGETQYF TRBJ2-5 - TRBV27 TRBD2
TGCGCCAGCAGCTTGTCAGGGGGGACTGAAGCTTTCTTT CASSLSGGTEAFF TRBJ1-1 - TRBV5-1 TRBD1
TGTGCCAGTAGTATCGATTATGGCTACACCTTC CASSIDYGYTF TRBJ1-2 - TRBV19 -
TGTGCCAGCAGCTTATTTGGGGGGACCGTCCACAATGAGCAGTTCTTC CASSLFGGTVHNEQFF TRBJ2-1 - TRBV7-9 -
TGTGCCTGGAGTGGTTCCGGGGCCCAGCATTTT CAWSGSGAQHF TRBJ1-5 once TRBV30 -
TGCAGCGTTGTATTCGGGAGGAGCAATCAGCCCCAGCATTTT CSVVFGRSNQPQHF TRBJ1-5 - TRBV29-1 -
TGTGCCAGCAGCCAAGAGGGGGCTCGGGGCTACACCTTC CASSQEGARGYTF TRBJ1-2 few TRBV3-1/TRBV3-2 -
TGTGCCAGCAGGTTTACAGGGAAAGCTGAAGCTTTCTTT CASRFTGKAEAFF TRBJ1-1 - TRBV12-3/TRBV12-4 -
TGTGCCAGCATTGGACGGGGCGGGAGAGACAATGAGCAGTTCTTC CASIGRGGRDNEQFF TRBJ2-1 - TRBV6-4 TRBD2
TGTGCCTGGAGTGTACGAGTTCGGGGAGGAGGGTATTCCAATCAGCCCCAGCATTTT CAWSVRVRGGGYSNQPQHF TRBJ1-5 once TRBV30 -
TGCAGTGCCCCGACAGGTTACGAGCAGTACTTC CSAPTGYEQYF TRBJ2-7 - TRBV20-1 -
TGTGCCAGCAGCTTAGATCCAGGGGCCCTCTATGGCTACACCTTC CASSLDPGALYGYTF TRBJ1-2 - TRBV7-2 -
TGCGCCAGCAGCTCCGGACTAGCGGGGGAAACTTCCTACGAGCAGTACTTC CASSSGLAGETSYEQYF TRBJ2-7 once TRBV5-1 TRBD2
TGCGCCAGCGGGACAGGGAGCGGTGGGAATGAAAAACTGTTTTTT CASGTGSGGNEKLFF TRBJ1-4 - TRBV5-1 TRBD1
TGTGCCAGCAGTTCCGACAGGGGGAATTCACCCCTCCACTTT CASSSDRGNSPLHF TRBJ1-6 - TRBV27 TRBD1
TGTGCCAGCAGCTTGCTTGCCAAGACAGGGTCGGACTATGGCTACACCTTC CASSLLAKTGSDYGYTF TRBJ1-2 - TRBV5-4 TRBD1
TGTGCCAGCAGCTCGCCACGGGGGCCGGGGGAAAAACTGTTTTTT CASSSPRGPGEKLFF TRBJ1-4 - TRBV7-2 -
TGTGCCAGCAGCTTAGCAAGGGGTGGAAATCAGCCCCAGCATTTT CASSLARGGNQPQHF TRBJ1-5 - TRBV7-8 -
TGTGCCAGTACCAACAAGGACAGGGGGCTACAGCCCCAGCATTTT CASTNKDRGLQPQHF TRBJ1-5 - TRBV19 TRBD1
TGTGCCAGCAGCTTTTCAGGGATGAGCTCCTACAATGAGCAGTTCTTC CASSFSGMSSYNEQFF TRBJ2-1 - TRBV5-5 -
TGTGCCAGCAGCTCAACCCACCTAGCGCAGTATTTT CASSSTHLAQYF TRBJ2-3 - TRBV11-3 -
TGTGCCAGCAGCTTTCGACAGGGAAGCTCCTACGAGCAGTACTTC CASSFRQGSSYEQYF TRBJ2-7 - TRBV11-3 TRBD1
TGTGCCAGCAGCTTTGAGGGGGATGAGACCCAGTACTTC CASSFEGDETQYF TRBJ2-5 - TRBV7-9 -
TGTGCCAGCAGTCCGAATGGGCGGACCCGCTACAATGAGCAGTTCTTC CASSPNGRTRYNEQFF TRBJ2-1 - TRBV28 -
TGTGCCAGCAGTCAGGGCCTTCCTCAGCCCCAGCATTTT CASSQGLPQPQHF TRBJ1-5 - TRBV6-5 -
TGTGCCACGGGCGCGGCGGATAACACCGGGGAGCTGTTTTTT CATGAADNTGELFF TRBJ2-2 - TRBV2 -
TGTGCCAGCAGTGGGGACGGCACAGATACGCAGTATTTT CASSGDGTDTQYF TRBJ2-3 - TRBV6-4 -
TGTGCCAGCACCGGGAACTACTCGTCCTACAATGAGCAGTTCTTC CASTGNYSSYNEQFF TRBJ2-1 - TRBV7-9 -
TGTGCCAGCAGCTTGGCAGTAGGCAGACTGAACACTGAAGCTTTCTTT CASSLAVGRLNTEAFF TRBJ1-1 - TRBV5-4 -
TGTGCCAGCAGCTTACAATGGTCCGGACAGGTTTCCTACAATGAGCAGTTCTTC CASSLQWSGQVSYNEQFF TRBJ2-1 - TRBV7-9 TRBD1
TGCAGCGTTGTATACCCGGAAAACACCTTC CSVVYPENTF TRBJ1-2 - TRBV29-1 -
TGCGCCAGCAGCGCGGCAGGGTTGGGCAATCAGCCCCAGCATTTT CASSAAGLGNQPQHF TRBJ1-5 - TRBV5-1 -
TGTGCCAGCAGCTTAACGATTTCCGGGACAGGGAAATCCTACGAGCAGTACTTC CASSLTISGTGKSYEQYF TRBJ2-7 - TRBV7-2 TRBD1